This is a list of T cell receptor beta chains from one sample in a study of a mutant IDH1 vaccine in newly diagnosed glioma. The data were produced by immunoSEQ multiplex PCR, yet TCRdb's version contains in-frame clones alone and is incomplete. The repertoire has 85,000 to 100,000 clones, approximately 90% of them found once; the top ten carry approximately 0.6%. Sample: PBMCs, taken from a glioma patient treated with radiotherapy, temozolomide or both. These receptors were collected from a woman in her fifties or sixties with glioma. Both conserved end residues are part of each CDR3. D genes are given only for firm matches. Clone size is stated in some rows and not others, as once, few, many or a class when expanded.

CDR3 protein: CASTRGEQGIIYGYTF
CDR3 DNA: TGTGCCAGCACCCGAGGAGAACAGGGAATAATATATGGCTACACCTTC
clone size: few
J gene: TRBJ1-2
V gene: TRBV28
D gene: NA

CDR3 protein: CASSDGEGREQFF
CDR3 DNA: TGTGCCAGCAGTGACGGCGAGGGAAGGGAGCAGTTCTTC
clone size: NA
J gene: TRBJ2-1
V gene: TRBV2
D gene: NA

CDR3 protein: CASSITSGRAFGELFF
CDR3 DNA: TGTGCCAGCAGCATCACTAGCGGGAGGGCCTTCGGGGAGCTGTTTTTT
clone size: NA
J gene: TRBJ2-2
V gene: TRBV9
D gene: TRBD2

CDR3 protein: CASSLDENGYTF
CDR3 DNA: TGTGCCAGCAGCTTGGACGAAAACGGCTACACCTTC
clone size: NA
J gene: TRBJ1-2
V gene: TRBV5-6
D gene: NA

CDR3 protein: CASSGTRDRDQDTQYF
CDR3 DNA: TGTGCCAGCAGCGGGACCCGGGACAGAGATCAAGATACGCAGTATTTT
clone size: few
J gene: TRBJ2-3
V gene: TRBV7-8
D gene: TRBD1

CDR3 protein: CASSQEQINQPQHF
CDR3 DNA: TGCGCCAGCAGCCAAGAACAAATCAATCAGCCCCAGCATTTT
clone size: NA
J gene: TRBJ1-5
V gene: TRBV4-1
D gene: NA

CDR3 protein: CASSFFDSPNQPQHF
CDR3 DNA: TGTGCCAGCAGTTTCTTTGACAGTCCGAATCAGCCCCAGCATTTT
clone size: NA
J gene: TRBJ1-5
V gene: TRBV28
D gene: NA

CDR3 protein: CASSQNRGYEQYF
CDR3 DNA: TGCGCCAGCAGCCAGAACAGGGGCTACGAGCAGTACTTC
clone size: NA
J gene: TRBJ2-7
V gene: TRBV4-1
D gene: TRBD1

CDR3 protein: CASSPRTGVYGYTF
CDR3 DNA: TGTGCCAGCAGTCCCCGGACAGGAGTCTATGGCTACACCTTC
clone size: few
J gene: TRBJ1-2
V gene: TRBV27
D gene: TRBD1

CDR3 protein: CASSLFVSGAGETQYF
CDR3 DNA: TGTGCCAGCAGTTTATTCGTTAGCGGGGCGGGAGAGACCCAGTACTTC
clone size: NA
J gene: TRBJ2-5
V gene: TRBV27
D gene: TRBD2

CDR3 protein: CASSSGTSGSRTGELFF
CDR3 DNA: TGCGCCAGCAGTTCCGGGACTAGCGGGAGCCGCACCGGGGAGCTGTTTTTT
clone size: NA
J gene: TRBJ2-2
V gene: TRBV10-1
D gene: TRBD2

CDR3 protein: CASSLGPGQVYGYTF
CDR3 DNA: TGTGCCAGCAGCTTGGGACCGGGACAGGTATATGGCTACACCTTC
clone size: NA
J gene: TRBJ1-2
V gene: TRBV5-4
D gene: TRBD1

CDR3 protein: CASSIAGGYSPLHF
CDR3 DNA: TGTGCCAGCAGCATAGCAGGGGGCTATTCACCCCTCCACTTT
clone size: NA
J gene: TRBJ1-6
V gene: TRBV6-6
D gene: TRBD1

CDR3 protein: CASSPGEIGNTEAFF
CDR3 DNA: TGTGCCAGCTCACCAGGGGAGATCGGGAACACTGAAGCTTTCTTT
clone size: NA
J gene: TRBJ1-1
V gene: TRBV18
D gene: NA

CDR3 protein: CASSDVGAEAFF
CDR3 DNA: TGTGCCAGCAGTGATGTGGGAGCTGAAGCTTTCTTT
clone size: few
J gene: TRBJ1-1
V gene: TRBV28
D gene: NA

CDR3 protein: CASSPATSGANVLTF
CDR3 DNA: TGTGCCAGCAGTCCCGCCACCTCTGGGGCCAACGTCCTGACTTTC
clone size: NA
J gene: TRBJ2-6
V gene: TRBV28
D gene: NA

CDR3 protein: CAWSASDSYEQYF
CDR3 DNA: TGTGCCTGGAGTGCTAGCGACTCCTACGAGCAGTACTTC
clone size: NA
J gene: TRBJ2-7
V gene: TRBV30
D gene: NA

CDR3 protein: CASRLGQATGEKLFF
CDR3 DNA: TGCGCCAGCAGGTTGGGACAGGCTACTGGGGAAAAACTGTTTTTT
clone size: NA
J gene: TRBJ1-4
V gene: TRBV5-1
D gene: TRBD1

CDR3 protein: CASSTPERYEQYF
CDR3 DNA: TGTGCCAGTTCAACCCCCGAACGTTACGAGCAGTACTTC
clone size: NA
J gene: TRBJ2-7
V gene: TRBV28
D gene: NA

CDR3 protein: CASSLPQLEQYF
CDR3 DNA: TGTGCCAGCAGTTTGCCCCAGCTCGAGCAGTACTTC
clone size: NA
J gene: TRBJ2-7
V gene: TRBV28
D gene: NA

CDR3 protein: CASSPPLSPGTQYF
CDR3 DNA: TGCGCCAGCAGCCCCCCCCTCTCCCCGGGGACCCAGTACTTC
clone size: NA
J gene: TRBJ2-5
V gene: TRBV4-1
D gene: NA

CDR3 protein: CATSREMGRTSEPISYNEQFF
CDR3 DNA: TGTGCCACCAGCAGAGAGATGGGTCGGACTAGCGAACCTATTTCCTACAATGAGCAGTTCTTC
clone size: NA
J gene: TRBJ2-1
V gene: TRBV15
D gene: TRBD2

CDR3 protein: CASSPTITGRPTNEQFF
CDR3 DNA: TGTGCCAGCAGCCCGACGATTACGGGTCGCCCGACCAATGAGCAGTTCTTC
clone size: NA
J gene: TRBJ2-1
V gene: TRBV5-4
D gene: NA

CDR3 protein: CASRPTRGNQPQHF
CDR3 DNA: TGTGCCAGCCGTCCCACCAGGGGAAATCAGCCCCAGCATTTT
clone size: NA
J gene: TRBJ1-5
V gene: TRBV28
D gene: NA

CDR3 protein: CASSGGTSGRDGELFF
CDR3 DNA: TGCGCCAGCAGCGGGGGGACTAGCGGGAGAGACGGGGAGCTGTTTTTT
clone size: NA
J gene: TRBJ2-2
V gene: TRBV5-1
D gene: TRBD2

CDR3 protein: CASRQSGLWGSEQYF
CDR3 DNA: TGCGCCAGCAGACAGTCGGGACTTTGGGGCTCCGAGCAGTACTTC
clone size: NA
J gene: TRBJ2-7
V gene: TRBV4-1
D gene: NA

CDR3 protein: CASSLSDLGSTKQYF
CDR3 DNA: TGTGCCAGCAGCTTATCAGACCTTGGGTCGACTAAGCAGTACTTC
clone size: NA
J gene: TRBJ2-7
V gene: TRBV11-3
D gene: NA

CDR3 protein: CASSQVGQGAGRQQETQYF
CDR3 DNA: TGCGCCAGCAGCCAAGTAGGGCAGGGGGCGGGAAGACAACAAGAGACCCAGTACTTC
clone size: NA
J gene: TRBJ2-5
V gene: TRBV4-1
D gene: TRBD1

CDR3 protein: CASSLASGSVYNEQFF
CDR3 DNA: TGTGCCAGCAGCTTAGCTAGCGGGAGCGTCTACAATGAGCAGTTCTTC
clone size: NA
J gene: TRBJ2-1
V gene: TRBV7-6
D gene: TRBD2

CDR3 protein: CASSLESEGDTGELFF
CDR3 DNA: TGTGCCAGCAGCTTGGAATCGGAGGGGGACACCGGGGAGCTGTTTTTT
clone size: NA
J gene: TRBJ2-2
V gene: TRBV5-6
D gene: NA

CDR3 protein: CASSNGLAGKNTGELFF
CDR3 DNA: TGTGCCAGCAGCAATGGTCTAGCGGGAAAGAACACCGGGGAGCTGTTTTTT
clone size: NA
J gene: TRBJ2-2
V gene: TRBV21-1
D gene: NA

CDR3 protein: CASSRLWVGEGQANEQFF
CDR3 DNA: TGTGCCAGCAGCCGTTTGTGGGTCGGGGAGGGTCAGGCGAATGAGCAGTTCTTC
clone size: few
J gene: TRBJ2-1
V gene: TRBV7-6
D gene: TRBD2

CDR3 protein: CASTPRDRGADTQYF
CDR3 DNA: TGTGCCAGTACCCCCCGAGACAGGGGAGCAGATACGCAGTATTTT
clone size: few
J gene: TRBJ2-3
V gene: TRBV19
D gene: TRBD1

CDR3 protein: CASSALRYGTGGQETQYF
CDR3 DNA: TGTGCCAGCAGCGCCCTCCGATACGGGACAGGGGGTCAAGAGACCCAGTACTTC
clone size: NA
J gene: TRBJ2-5
V gene: TRBV9
D gene: TRBD1

CDR3 protein: CAISDGVNQPQHF
CDR3 DNA: TGTGCCATCAGTGATGGTGTAAATCAGCCCCAGCATTTT
clone size: NA
J gene: TRBJ1-5
V gene: TRBV10-3
D gene: NA

CDR3 protein: CAWSLTGGGQPQHF
CDR3 DNA: TGTGCCTGGAGTTTAACAGGGGGAGGTCAGCCCCAGCATTTT
clone size: once
J gene: TRBJ1-5
V gene: TRBV30
D gene: TRBD1

CDR3 protein: CASSVRWGNTGELFF
CDR3 DNA: TGTGCCAGCAGTGTCCGATGGGGAAACACCGGGGAGCTGTTTTTT
clone size: NA
J gene: TRBJ2-2
V gene: TRBV6-1
D gene: NA

CDR3 protein: CATSRDLQVISGEGYTF
CDR3 DNA: TGTGCCACCAGCAGAGATCTCCAGGTTATCAGTGGTGAGGGCTACACCTTC
clone size: NA
J gene: TRBJ1-2
V gene: TRBV15
D gene: NA

CDR3 protein: CASSYEGRGIHEQYF
CDR3 DNA: TGTGCCAGCAGTTACGAGGGGCGCGGGATCCACGAGCAGTACTTC
clone size: NA
J gene: TRBJ2-7
V gene: TRBV6-6
D gene: NA

CDR3 protein: CASSSGASGPTDTQYF
CDR3 DNA: TGTGCCAGCAGCTCGGGTGCTAGCGGACCCACAGATACGCAGTATTTT
clone size: once
J gene: TRBJ2-3
V gene: TRBV7-9
D gene: TRBD2

CDR3 protein: CASTSTNRASSGNTIYF
CDR3 DNA: TGTGCCAGCACCTCGACTAACCGGGCTAGCTCTGGAAACACCATATATTTT
clone size: NA
J gene: TRBJ1-3
V gene: TRBV27
D gene: NA

CDR3 protein: CAWSAPRGYTEAFF
CDR3 DNA: TGTGCCTGGAGTGCCCCCAGGGGGTACACTGAAGCTTTCTTT
clone size: NA
J gene: TRBJ1-1
V gene: TRBV30
D gene: TRBD1

CDR3 protein: CASSQDSRGQETQYF
CDR3 DNA: TGCGCCAGCAGCCAAGATTCGAGAGGGCAAGAGACCCAGTACTTC
clone size: few
J gene: TRBJ2-5
V gene: TRBV4-1
D gene: NA

CDR3 protein: CASSETSNSGNTIYF
CDR3 DNA: TGTGCCAGCAGCGAAACAAGCAACTCTGGAAACACCATATATTTT
clone size: NA
J gene: TRBJ1-3
V gene: TRBV7-9
D gene: NA

CDR3 protein: CATSGDRGIEPQHF
CDR3 DNA: TGTGCCACCAGCGGGGACAGGGGAATCGAGCCCCAGCATTTT
clone size: NA
J gene: TRBJ1-5
V gene: TRBV15
D gene: TRBD1

CDR3 protein: CASIHSTSGYEQYF
CDR3 DNA: TGTGCCAGCATCCACTCGACTAGCGGCTACGAGCAGTACTTC
clone size: once
J gene: TRBJ2-7
V gene: TRBV7-2
D gene: TRBD2

CDR3 protein: CASSLGILAVYEQYF
CDR3 DNA: TGTGCCAGCAGCTTGGGGATACTAGCGGTCTACGAGCAGTACTTC
clone size: NA
J gene: TRBJ2-7
V gene: TRBV5-5
D gene: TRBD2

CDR3 protein: CARSLYRASYNEQFF
CDR3 DNA: TGTGCCAGAAGCTTGTATCGGGCCTCCTACAATGAGCAGTTCTTC
clone size: few
J gene: TRBJ2-1
V gene: TRBV5-3
D gene: NA

CDR3 protein: CASGKGPSSYNEQFF
CDR3 DNA: TGTGCCAGCGGCAAAGGTCCAAGCTCCTACAATGAGCAGTTCTTC
clone size: NA
J gene: TRBJ2-1
V gene: TRBV5-8
D gene: NA

CDR3 protein: CASSLLGTSVGNEKLFF
CDR3 DNA: TGCGCCAGCAGTTTGTTAGGCACGTCAGTGGGGAATGAAAAACTGTTTTTT
clone size: NA
J gene: TRBJ1-4
V gene: TRBV5-1
D gene: NA

CDR3 protein: CASSTTGFYSPLHF
CDR3 DNA: TGTGCCAGTAGTACTACAGGGTTCTACTCACCCCTCCACTTT
clone size: NA
J gene: TRBJ1-6
V gene: TRBV19
D gene: NA

CDR3 protein: CASSPLPGGSYEQYF
CDR3 DNA: TGTGCCAGCAGTCCGCTTCCGGGGGGCTCCTACGAGCAGTACTTC
clone size: NA
J gene: TRBJ2-7
V gene: TRBV28
D gene: TRBD2

CDR3 protein: CASSLAASGTLVIYEQYF
CDR3 DNA: TGTGCCAGCAGCTTGGCCGCTAGCGGGACTCTCGTAATCTACGAGCAGTACTTC
clone size: NA
J gene: TRBJ2-7
V gene: TRBV5-6
D gene: TRBD2

CDR3 protein: CASGSGSSYNEQFF
CDR3 DNA: TGTGCCAGCGGAAGCGGGAGCTCCTACAATGAGCAGTTCTTC
clone size: NA
J gene: TRBJ2-1
V gene: TRBV27
D gene: TRBD2

CDR3 protein: CASTTGGPGEKLFF
CDR3 DNA: TGTGCCAGTACCACGGGGGGACCGGGGGAAAAACTGTTTTTT
clone size: NA
J gene: TRBJ1-4
V gene: TRBV19
D gene: NA

CDR3 protein: CASSVDATDTQYF
CDR3 DNA: TGCGCCAGCAGTGTTGACGCCACAGATACGCAGTATTTT
clone size: NA
J gene: TRBJ2-3
V gene: TRBV10-1
D gene: NA

CDR3 protein: CARSRTDYEQYF
CDR3 DNA: TGTGCCAGGTCCCGGACGGACTACGAGCAGTACTTC
clone size: NA
J gene: TRBJ2-7
V gene: TRBV21-1
D gene: NA

CDR3 protein: CASSWGDRSYEQYF
CDR3 DNA: TGTGCCAGCAGCTGGGGGGACAGATCCTACGAGCAGTACTTC
clone size: NA
J gene: TRBJ2-7
V gene: TRBV11-2
D gene: NA

CDR3 protein: CSVEHYGYTF
CDR3 DNA: TGCAGCGTTGAGCACTATGGCTACACCTTC
clone size: NA
J gene: TRBJ1-2
V gene: TRBV29-1
D gene: NA